This T cell receptor (beta chain) was obtained from a study of T cells in Graves' hyperthyroidism and ophthalmopathy. Study-level background: Peripheral blood collection took place at initial diagnosis, before any treatment.

Graves' hyperthyroidism was deemed stable absent ophthalmopathy progression within 18 months. Study-level results: The model foresaw ophthalmopathy a median around 6 months prior to onset.

The CDR3 regions of TCR beta were amplified from RNA transcripts. First-round RT-PCR with HTBI primers amplified the TCR CDR3 region. MiXCR, applied by TCRdb to the multiplex PCR reads, yields one record per CDR3 protein. The table records 550,000 to 800,000 distinct CDR3 sequences, about 15% of them present only once. The CDR3 contains 15 residues. Germline V gene sequence: CDR1 SGHRS, CDR2 YFSETQ. The V and J ends lost 4 bases and 0 bases respectively, with 11 bases between them. This clonotype was counted a few times. Its antigen is not identified. The sequence was collected from a young man with Graves' hyperthyroidism. V is TRBV5-1 and J is TRBJ1-5, with D possibly being TRBD1 (6 bases). The sequenced material came from blood. This CDR3 is CASSSGDISNQPQHF. As DNA, the CDR3 is TGCGCCAGCAGCAGCGGGGACATTAGCAATCAGCCCCAGCATTTT.